This TCR beta chain was recorded in a study of shared clonotypes between healthy human individuals. Study findings and constraints: Enrolling few donors narrowed the genetic and exposure-history diversity that was represented. Sequencing depth was expected to influence donor clonotype sharing. Compared with clonotypes that all four donors shared, non-shared clonotypes had lower generation probabilities. Shared clonotypes: roughly 4.5% naive CD4, about 4% naive CD8, roughly 2.4% memory CD4, more than 0.3% memory CD8.

The table came from immunoSEQ multiplex PCR; TCRdb's copy has only in-frame clones and leaves some out. This sample yields 950,000 to 1,300,000 clones, of which more than 60% are seen a single time; approximately 1.5% belongs to the top ten. Notes on this clone: Its specificity is not known.

The CDR3 totals 15 residues. V shed 4 bases, J shed 7 bases, and the junction held 8 bases outside the gene matches. Germline V gives CDR1 SGDLS, CDR2 YYNGEE. The sequenced sample consisted of memory CD4+ T cells sorted from blood. Subset noted: CD45RA-negative fraction. This chain links TRBV9 with TRBJ2-1, with TRBD2 matching 10 bases. The receptor's source is a man aged 18 to 35 in good health. The CDR3 is CASSPPSGRGNEQFF. The CDR3 region has the DNA TGTGCCAGCAGCCCCCCTAGCGGGAGAGGGAATGAGCAGTTCTTC.